This T cell receptor (beta chain) was recovered during a study of T-cell reconstitution after alpha-beta-depleted transplantation in children. Germline assignment: CDR1 SGHTA and CDR2 FQGNSA. The CDR3 extends over 13 amino acids. V was pared by 1 base and J by 9 bases, with 7 bases between. The sample holds a few counts of this clonotype. Its matching antigen is unknown. Study observations and caveats: By one year post-transplant, T-cell counts and diversity largely arose from T cells that were newly produced. It was reported that alpha-beta T cells came from several hundred expanded graft clones (about two months after transplant). Surviving thymic progenitors and recipient T cells were the source of high TCRbeta diversity at day 60 in some patients.

TCRbeta library preparation incorporated unique molecular identifiers. TCRdb passed the PCR reads through MiXCR, listing each CDR3 protein once. The data hold approximately 82,000 distinct CDR3 sequences, with around a sixth observed a single time. Sequencing was performed on PBMCs, mostly from graft donor cells, taken 180 days after TCRalphabeta/CD19-depleted stem cell transplant. The TCR comes from a male patient between 2 and 15 years old who had a stem cell transplant for acute lymphoblastic leukemia, so the T cells may come from the graft donor. The rearrangement joins TRBV7-2 to TRBJ1-6; no clear D gene. The CDR3 sequence is CASSLGLGSPLHF. CDR3 nucleotides: TGTGCCAGCAGCTTAGGGTTGGGTTCACCCCTCCACTTT.